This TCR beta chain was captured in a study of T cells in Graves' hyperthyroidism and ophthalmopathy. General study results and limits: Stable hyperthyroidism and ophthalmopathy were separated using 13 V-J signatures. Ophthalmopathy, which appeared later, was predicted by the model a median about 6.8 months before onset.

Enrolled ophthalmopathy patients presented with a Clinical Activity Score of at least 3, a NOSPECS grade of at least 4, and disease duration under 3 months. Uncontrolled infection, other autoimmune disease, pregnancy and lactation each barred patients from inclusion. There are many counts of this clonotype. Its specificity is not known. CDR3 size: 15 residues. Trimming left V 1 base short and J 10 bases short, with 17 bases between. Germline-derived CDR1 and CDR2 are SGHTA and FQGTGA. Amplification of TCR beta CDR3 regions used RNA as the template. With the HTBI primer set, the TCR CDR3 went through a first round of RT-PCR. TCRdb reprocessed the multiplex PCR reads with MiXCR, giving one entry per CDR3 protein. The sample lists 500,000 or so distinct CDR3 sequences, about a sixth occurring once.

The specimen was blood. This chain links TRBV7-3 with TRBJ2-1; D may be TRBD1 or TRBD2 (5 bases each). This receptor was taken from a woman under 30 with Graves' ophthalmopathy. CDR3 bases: TGTGCCAGCAGCTTAATCCCGGGGCCCGCGATAGAGCAGTTCTTC. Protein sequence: CASSLIPGPAIEQFF.